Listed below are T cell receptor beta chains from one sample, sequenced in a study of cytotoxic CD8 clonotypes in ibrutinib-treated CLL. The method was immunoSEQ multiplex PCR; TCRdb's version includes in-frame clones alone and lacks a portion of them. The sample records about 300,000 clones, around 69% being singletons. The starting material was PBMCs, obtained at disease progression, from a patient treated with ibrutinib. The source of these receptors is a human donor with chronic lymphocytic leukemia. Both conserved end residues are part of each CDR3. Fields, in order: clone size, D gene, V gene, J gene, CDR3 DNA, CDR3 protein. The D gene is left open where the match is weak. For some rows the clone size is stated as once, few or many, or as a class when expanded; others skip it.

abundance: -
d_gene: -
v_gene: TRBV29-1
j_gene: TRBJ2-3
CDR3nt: TGCAGCGTCGTCGTTGGGGGCACAGATACGCAGTATTTT
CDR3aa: CSVVVGGTDTQYF

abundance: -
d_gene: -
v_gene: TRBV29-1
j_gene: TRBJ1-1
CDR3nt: TGCAGCACCTTCACCCGGGACTTCTCGTTTAACACTGAAGCTTTCTTT
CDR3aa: CSTFTRDFSFNTEAFF

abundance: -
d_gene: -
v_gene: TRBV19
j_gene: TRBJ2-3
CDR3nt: TGTGCCAGTAGTATAGCCGGGTCAATGGCAGATACGCAGTATTTT
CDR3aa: CASSIAGSMADTQYF

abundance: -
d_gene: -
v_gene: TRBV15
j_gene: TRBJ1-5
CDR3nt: TGTGCCACCAGCAGAGATGGGTCGCGCTGGCATTTT
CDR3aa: CATSRDGSRWHF

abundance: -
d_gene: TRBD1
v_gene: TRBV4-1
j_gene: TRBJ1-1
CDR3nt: TGCGCCAGCAGCCTCCGACAGGGCGACACTGAAGCTTTCTTT
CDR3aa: CASSLRQGDTEAFF

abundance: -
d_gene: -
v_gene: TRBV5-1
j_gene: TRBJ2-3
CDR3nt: TGCGCCAGCAGCCGAGGTACAGGGAGCACAGATACGCAGTATTTT
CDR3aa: CASSRGTGSTDTQYF

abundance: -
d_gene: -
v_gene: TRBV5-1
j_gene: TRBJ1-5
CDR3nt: TGCGCCAGCAGCTTGGACGGGGGGAGTCAGCCCCAGCATTTT
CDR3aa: CASSLDGGSQPQHF

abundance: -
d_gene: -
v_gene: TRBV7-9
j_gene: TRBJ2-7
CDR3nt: TGTGCCAGCAGCCCCCCCAGGGGCAGCTCCTACGAGCAGTACTTC
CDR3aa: CASSPPRGSSYEQYF

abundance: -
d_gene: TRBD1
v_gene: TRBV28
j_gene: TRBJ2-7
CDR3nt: TGTGCCAGCAGTTCTCTTTATGACAGGGGGTCCTACGAGCAGTACTTC
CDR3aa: CASSSLYDRGSYEQYF

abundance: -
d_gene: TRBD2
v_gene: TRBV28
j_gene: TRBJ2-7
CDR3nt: TGTGCCAGCACTCCGGGACTAGTCGGCTACGAGCAGTACTTC
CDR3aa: CASTPGLVGYEQYF

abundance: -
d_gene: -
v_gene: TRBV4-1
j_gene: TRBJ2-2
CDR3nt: TGCGCCAGCAGGATTACTCTAAACACCGGGGAGCTGTTTTTT
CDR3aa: CASRITLNTGELFF

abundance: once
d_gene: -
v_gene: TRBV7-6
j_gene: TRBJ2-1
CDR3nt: TGTGCCAGCAGCTTAAAGCCCAATGAGCAGTTCTTC
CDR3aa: CASSLKPNEQFF

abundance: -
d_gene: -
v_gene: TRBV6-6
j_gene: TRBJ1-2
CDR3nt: TGTGCCAGCAGTAACACAGAGGGCTACACCTTC
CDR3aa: CASSNTEGYTF

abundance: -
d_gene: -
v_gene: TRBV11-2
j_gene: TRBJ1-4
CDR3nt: TGTGCCAGCAGCTTAGATGGGGTTGAAAAACTGTTTTTT
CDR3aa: CASSLDGVEKLFF

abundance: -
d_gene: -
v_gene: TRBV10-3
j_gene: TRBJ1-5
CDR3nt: TGTGCCATCCGATCCGGGGAGGGAGTAGGCAATCAGCCCCAGCATTTT
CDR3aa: CAIRSGEGVGNQPQHF

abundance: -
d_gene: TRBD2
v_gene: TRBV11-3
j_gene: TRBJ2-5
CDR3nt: TGTGCCAGCAGCCTTGGGGGGGTCGGGGAGACCCAGTACTTC
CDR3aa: CASSLGGVGETQYF

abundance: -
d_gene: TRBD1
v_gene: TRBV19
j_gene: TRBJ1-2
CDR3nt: TGTGCCAGTATCCAGGGGGAGTATGGCTACACCTTC
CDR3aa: CASIQGEYGYTF

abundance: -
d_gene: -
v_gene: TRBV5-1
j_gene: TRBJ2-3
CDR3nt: TGCGCCAGCAGCTTGGCCGACAGACGGAGCACAGATACGCAGTATTTT
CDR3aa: CASSLADRRSTDTQYF

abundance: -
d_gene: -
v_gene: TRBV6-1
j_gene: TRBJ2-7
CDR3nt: TGTGCCAGCAGTGAAGTTCCGGACAGTTGGTCCGAGCAGTACTTC
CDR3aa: CASSEVPDSWSEQYF

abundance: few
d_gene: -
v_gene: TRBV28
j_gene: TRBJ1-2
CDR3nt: TGTGCCAGCAGTTTTACTGCAGGCCCGGGCTATGGCTACACCTTC
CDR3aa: CASSFTAGPGYGYTF

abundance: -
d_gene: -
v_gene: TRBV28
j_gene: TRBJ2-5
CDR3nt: TGTGCCAGCAGTCAGGGGAGAATGGAGACCCAGTACTTC
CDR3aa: CASSQGRMETQYF

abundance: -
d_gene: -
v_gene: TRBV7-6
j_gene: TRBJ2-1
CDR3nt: TGTGCCAGCAGCTTCAACAGGGCGAATGAGCAGTTCTTC
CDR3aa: CASSFNRANEQFF

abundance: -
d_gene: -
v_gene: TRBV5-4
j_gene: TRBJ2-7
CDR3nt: TGTGCCAGCAGCTTGTTAGGTGGCAGGGACTACGAGCAGTACTTC
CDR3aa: CASSLLGGRDYEQYF

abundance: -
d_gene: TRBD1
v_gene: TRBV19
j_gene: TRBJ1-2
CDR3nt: TGTGCCAGTAGTGACACAGGGGGCTATGGCTACACCTTC
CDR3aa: CASSDTGGYGYTF

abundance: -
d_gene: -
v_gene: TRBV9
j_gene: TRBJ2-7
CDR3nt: TGTGCCAGCAGCGGTAGCGAGGGGACCTACGAGCAGTACTTC
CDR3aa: CASSGSEGTYEQYF

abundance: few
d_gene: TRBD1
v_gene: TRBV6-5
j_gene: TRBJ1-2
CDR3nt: TGTGCCAGCAGTTACTCTTCGGTATCCGGACAGGGGAGCTACACCTTC
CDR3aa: CASSYSSVSGQGSYTF

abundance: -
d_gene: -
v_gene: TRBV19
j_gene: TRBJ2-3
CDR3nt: TGTGCCAGTAGTACTCTCGGAGATACGCAGTATTTT
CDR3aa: CASSTLGDTQYF

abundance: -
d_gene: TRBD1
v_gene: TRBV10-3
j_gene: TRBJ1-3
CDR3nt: TGTGCCATCAGCGACAGGGACCTCTCTGGAAACACCATATATTTT
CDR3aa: CAISDRDLSGNTIYF

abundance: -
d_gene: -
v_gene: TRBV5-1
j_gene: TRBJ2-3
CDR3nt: TGCGCCAGCAGCTTGGTTGGGGGTCCCACAGATACGCAGTATTTT
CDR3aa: CASSLVGGPTDTQYF

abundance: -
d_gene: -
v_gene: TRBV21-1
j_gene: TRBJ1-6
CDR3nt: TGTGCCAGCAGGACCATCCGGGACAGGGGGCTAGCTTCACCCCTCCACTTT
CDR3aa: CASRTIRDRGLASPLHF

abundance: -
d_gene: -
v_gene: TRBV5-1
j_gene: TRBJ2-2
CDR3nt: TGCGCCAGCGAGACTTTTGCGAACACCGGGGAGCTGTTTTTT
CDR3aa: CASETFANTGELFF

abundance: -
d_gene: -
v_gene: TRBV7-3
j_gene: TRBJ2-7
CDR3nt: TGTGCCAGCAGCTTAACTGTAGGGGACGAGCAGTACTTC
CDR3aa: CASSLTVGDEQYF

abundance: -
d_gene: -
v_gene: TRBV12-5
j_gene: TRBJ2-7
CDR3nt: TGTGCTAGTGGTTTGTGGCCCAAAAGAGCCGGGCTACAGCTAGAACCTTCCTACGAGCAGTACTTC
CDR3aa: CASGLWPKRAGLQLEPSYEQYF

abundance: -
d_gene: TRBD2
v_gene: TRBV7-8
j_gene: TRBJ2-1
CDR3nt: TGTGCCAGCAGCTCTACGGGACTAGCGGGGAATGAGCAGTTCTTC
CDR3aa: CASSSTGLAGNEQFF

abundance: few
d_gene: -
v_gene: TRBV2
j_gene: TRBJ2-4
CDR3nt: TGTGCCAGTCGCTCTCGTTCCGGCAAAAACATTCAGTACTTC
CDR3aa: CASRSRSGKNIQYF

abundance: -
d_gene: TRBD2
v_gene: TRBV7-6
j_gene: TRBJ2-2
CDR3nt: TGTGCCAGCAGCCGCCCCGGGGGGGCTGGCACCGGGGAGCTGTTTTTT
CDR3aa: CASSRPGGAGTGELFF

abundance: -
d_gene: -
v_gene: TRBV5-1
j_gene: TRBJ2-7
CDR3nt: TGCGCCAGCGCCCCTGGGGACGGAAGCTCCTACGAGCAGTACTTC
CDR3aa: CASAPGDGSSYEQYF

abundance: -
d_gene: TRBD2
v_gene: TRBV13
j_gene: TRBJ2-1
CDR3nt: TGTGCCAGCAGCCCCGGACTAGCGGCACCCTACAATGAGCAGTTCTTC
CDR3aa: CASSPGLAAPYNEQFF

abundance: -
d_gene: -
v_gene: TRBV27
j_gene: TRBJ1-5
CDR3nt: TGTGCCAGCAGTTTACGGGCAGGGCGGCCCCAGCATTTT
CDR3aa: CASSLRAGRPQHF

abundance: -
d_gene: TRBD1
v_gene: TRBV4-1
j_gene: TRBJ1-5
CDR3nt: TGCGCCAGCAGCCAAGATCCGGGACAGGGCGTCCGCAATCAGCCCCAGCATTTT
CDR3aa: CASSQDPGQGVRNQPQHF

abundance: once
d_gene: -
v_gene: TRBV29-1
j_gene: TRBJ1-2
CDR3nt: TGCAGCGTTGAAAACCGAGTCGGCTACACCTTC
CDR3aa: CSVENRVGYTF

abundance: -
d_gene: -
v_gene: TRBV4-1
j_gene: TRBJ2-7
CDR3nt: TGCGCCAGCAGCCAAGATGGAAGGCCCCGGGGGCAATCCTACGAGCAGTACTTC
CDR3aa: CASSQDGRPRGQSYEQYF

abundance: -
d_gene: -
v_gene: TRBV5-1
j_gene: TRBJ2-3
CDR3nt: TGCGCCAGCAGCGCCTCGGGACCCCGCACAGATACGCAGTATTTT
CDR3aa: CASSASGPRTDTQYF

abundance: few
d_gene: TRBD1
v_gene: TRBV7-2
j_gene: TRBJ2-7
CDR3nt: TGTGCCAGCAGCCAGATAACCGGGACAGGGGGCGCCGAGCAGTACTTC
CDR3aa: CASSQITGTGGAEQYF

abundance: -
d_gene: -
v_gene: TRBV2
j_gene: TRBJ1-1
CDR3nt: TGTGCCAGCCCGAGCTGGCGGGGGAACACTGAAGCTTTCTTT
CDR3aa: CASPSWRGNTEAFF